One sample yielded the 27 T cell receptor beta chains listed below, sequenced in a study of technical replicates of blood from a few donors. Measured with immunoSEQ multiplex PCR; TCRdb has only the in-frame clones, and not every one. The data contain under 100,000 clones, approximately 94% of them seen just once; the ten biggest clones take up approximately 0.2%. The sample taken for sequencing was T cells isolated from PBMCs. The receptors derive from a human donor in good health.

The chain is built from TRBV9 and TRBJ2-1; weak D call: TRBD1 (7 bases). The CDR3 is made up of 15 amino acids. The germline V gene has CDR1 SGDLS and CDR2 YYNGEE. Trimming cost V 2 bases and J 8 bases, with 17 bases left between them. The CDR3 coding sequence is TGTGCCAGCAGCGTTGCCGGACAGGAGGGGTATGAGCAGTTCTTC. This codes for CASSVAGQEGYEQFF.

J is TRBJ1-2 and V is TRBV7-2, with 10 nucleotides matching TRBD1. Germline V CDR1 and CDR2: SGHTA, FQGNSA. The V and J ends lost 3 bases and 0 bases, in that order; junction bases with no gene match: 4. This CDR3 contains 16 residues. As DNA, the CDR3 is TGTGCCAGCAGCTTCTCCGGGACAGGGGCTAACTATGGCTACACCTTC. Translation gives CASSFSGTGANYGYTF.

The V gene is TRBV6-5, the J gene TRBJ2-7; a weak D match, TRBD2 (6 bases). The CDR3 runs to 16 residues. Germline V gene sequence: CDR1 MNHEY, CDR2 SVGAGI. V was trimmed by 4 bases and J by 2 bases, leaving 18 bases between them. In DNA form, the CDR3 reads TGTGCCAGCAGTTCCCTGTCGGGGCGACTAGCCTACGAGCAGTACTTC. Amino acids: CASSSLSGRLAYEQYF.

This chain joins TRBV6-1 and TRBJ2-2, with TRBD2 matching over 7 bases. J lost 7 bases, V lost 4 bases, and 15 bases had no gene match. Germline lookup yields CDR1 MNHNS and CDR2 SASEGT. There are 17 residues in the CDR3. For the CDR3, the DNA is TGTGCCAGCAGTGTAAATCGAATGCGGGAGAAGGACGGGGAGCTGTTTTTT. Translating it yields CASSVNRMREKDGELFF.

This clone was seen only a few times. The chain is built from TRBV27 and TRBJ1-2, with a tentative D call TRBD1 (6 bases). V was trimmed by 7 bases and J by 2 bases, leaving 11 bases between them. CDR1 and CDR2 (germline): MNHEY, SMNVEV (reference sequence). This CDR3 contains 13 residues. CDR3 bases: TGTGCCAGCACCCCAAGGGGGAACTATGGCTACACCTTC. This codes for CASTPRGNYGYTF.

The V and J genes are TRBV11-2 and TRBJ2-1; no clear D. The V gene lost 0 bases and the J gene lost 3 bases, with 6 bases spanning the gap. Germline V gene lookup returns CDR1 SGHAT and CDR2 FQNNGV. CDR3 length: 14 residues. The CDR3 reads CASSLDRHYNEQFF. Written as DNA, the CDR3 is TGTGCCAGCAGCTTAGATCGACACTACAATGAGCAGTTCTTC.

This clone was found once. V gene TRBV15 combines with J gene TRBJ1-6, with D possibly being TRBD1 (5 bases). The CDR3 has 12 amino acids. Germline CDR1 reads LNHNV; CDR2 reads YYDKDF (reference sequence). V lost 8 bases and J lost 8, with 10 bases in between. Here the CDR3 reads CATSGSDSPLHF. The CDR3, as DNA: TGTGCCACCTCAGGGTCTGATTCACCCCTCCACTTT.

The J gene is TRBJ1-4, the V gene TRBV10-3; 9 nucleotides agree with TRBD1. The germline CDR1 and CDR2 sequences are ENHRY and SYGVKD. This CDR3 has 14 amino acids. V was pared by 10 bases and J by 5 bases, with 8 bases of the junction left unmatched. The CDR3 reads CASSRDRENEKLFF. DNA of the CDR3: TGTGCCAGCTCCCGGGACAGGGAAAATGAAAAACTGTTTTTT.

The chain recombines TRBV6-5 with TRBJ2-7; no definite D call. Trimming shortened V by 6 bases and J by 5 bases, and 17 bases separated the two germline ends. The CDR3 has 14 residues. Germline loops: CDR1 MNHEY, CDR2 SVGAGI. Here the CDR3 reads CASSRSRGIHEQYF. In nucleotides, the CDR3 is TGTGCCAGCAGCCGTAGTCGAGGAATCCACGAGCAGTACTTC.

The rearrangement joins TRBV10-2 to TRBJ1-2; TRBD1 agrees at 10 bases. The V gene end was trimmed by 0 bases and the J gene end by 1 base; junction bases not matched to a gene: 2. CDR1 WSHSY and CDR2 SAAADI come from the germline V gene. The CDR3 is made up of 16 amino acids. CDR3 nucleotides: TGCGCCAGCAGTGAGTCGACAGGGGGCGGTAACTATGGCTACACCTTC. Its translation: CASSESTGGGNYGYTF.

The V gene is TRBV5-1, the J gene TRBJ2-3; D not certain. The CDR3 loop spans 16 amino acids. Germline lookup yields CDR1 SGHRS and CDR2 YFSETQ. With 0 bases removed from V and 1 base from J, the gap between germline ends came to 12 bases. CDR3 sequence reads: CASSLVPGSGTDTQYF. Written as DNA, the CDR3 is TGCGCCAGCAGCTTGGTGCCAGGCTCCGGCACAGATACGCAGTATTTT. Using reference TRBV5-1 and TRBJ2-3 for the parts outside the CDR3, the full variable domain is KAGVTQTPRYLIKTRGQQVTLSCSPISGHRSVSWYQQTPGQGLQFLFEYFSETQRNKGNFPGRFSGRQFSNSRSEMNVSTLELGDSALYLCASSLVPGSGTDTQYFGPGTRLTVL.

CDR3 region: CASSLRGMSTGELFF. CDR3 sequence (DNA): TGTGCCAGCAGCTTAAGAGGGATGAGCACCGGGGAGCTGTTTTTT. The chain links TRBV7-2 to TRBJ2-2; the D gene is possibly TRBD2 (5 bases). The CDR3 is made up of 15 amino acids. Between the trimmed V and J ends, which lost 2 bases and 4 bases, there was a span of 11 bases. Germline CDR1 and CDR2: SGHTA and FQGNSA.

The CDR3 nucleotides are TGTGCCAGCAGTGAAAGGGGAGGACTAGCGGCCACCTACGAGCAGTACTTC. Amino acids: CASSERGGLAATYEQYF. This chain uses TRBV2 with TRBJ2-7, with TRBD2 matching 10 bases. From germline, CDR1 is SNHLY and CDR2 FYNNEI. Losses at the gene ends were 2 bases for V and 2 bases for J; bases not matched to a gene: 9. The CDR3 length is 17 residues.

The gene calls are TRBV25-1 and TRBJ2-6; D is possibly TRBD1 (5 bases). From germline, CDR1 is MGHDK and CDR2 SYGVNS. Trimming removed 0 bases at V and 4 bases at J, with 10 bases between. The length of the CDR3 is 16 residues. DNA of the CDR3: TGTGCCAGCAGTGAATATAAGGGGTACGGGGCCAACGTCCTGACTTTC. Translation: CASSEYKGYGANVLTF.

This clone showed up just a few times. The chain employs TRBV5-1 and TRBJ2-7; TRBD1 matches 9 bases. Trimming removed 0 bases from V and 2 bases from J; junction bases left unmatched: 6. The length of the CDR3 is 16 residues. From germline, CDR1 is SGHRS and CDR2 YFSETQ. The CDR3, as DNA: TGCGCCAGCAGCTTGGCGCCCGGGACAGGGACCTACGAGCAGTACTTC. Translation: CASSLAPGTGTYEQYF.

The chain has TRBV16 and TRBJ1-2, with a weak D call TRBD1 (6 bases). Germline assignment: CDR1 KGHSY and CDR2 FQNENV. The V and J ends lost 1 base and 6 bases respectively, with 15 bases between them. The CDR3 contains 15 residues. CDR3 DNA sequence: TGTGCCAGCAGCCAATACGGGCAGGGGCAGGATGGCTACACCTTC. Translation gives CASSQYGQGQDGYTF.

The chain combines TRBV7-2 with TRBJ2-7; TRBD2 matches at 14 bases. Germline V gene sequence: CDR1 SGHTA, CDR2 FQGNSA. V lost 4 bases, J lost 7 bases, and 6 bases stayed unmatched. The CDR3 contains 15 residues. CDR3 residues: CASSSEGLAGGEQYF. The CDR3 nucleotides read TGTGCCAGCAGCTCCGAAGGACTAGCGGGAGGTGAGCAGTACTTC.

This clone was observed once. V gene TRBV5-1 combines with J gene TRBJ1-1; no reliable D call. The CDR3 runs 13 residues. V was cut by 0 bases and J by 1 base, with 4 bases left in between. Germline V gene lookup returns CDR1 SGHRS and CDR2 YFSETQ. CDR3 sequence (DNA): TGCGCCAGCAGCTTGGACACGAACACTGAAGCTTTCTTT. Its protein product is CASSLDTNTEAFF.

The chain couples TRBV11-2 to TRBJ1-1; possibly TRBD1 for D (6 bases). The CDR3 runs to 12 residues. Germline V gives CDR1 SGHAT, CDR2 FQNNGV. The ends were cut back, 5 bases at V and 8 bases at J, with 12 bases in the middle. CDR3 region: CASSPQGPEAFF. Here the CDR3 DNA reads TGTGCCAGCAGCCCACAGGGCCCGGAAGCTTTCTTT.

V and J are TRBV6-5 and TRBJ2-3, with 9 bases that match TRBD2. V was clipped by 5 bases and J by 2 bases; unmatched bases: 2. Germline assignment: CDR1 MNHEY and CDR2 SVGAGI. The CDR3 spans 14 residues. The CDR3 loop reads CASSLAGSTDTQYF. The CDR3, as DNA: TGTGCCAGCAGTCTAGCGGGGTCCACAGATACGCAGTATTTT.

The V and J genes are TRBV5-4 and TRBJ2-7; perhaps TRBD2 as D (6 bases). The CDR3 is 15 amino acids. The V gene lost 0 bases and the J gene lost 5 bases, with 15 bases spanning the gap. The germline gives CDR1 SGHNT, CDR2 YYREEE (reference sequence). CDR3 region: CASSLEAGGQDEQYF. The CDR3 DNA sequence: TGTGCCAGCAGCTTGGAAGCGGGTGGCCAGGACGAGCAGTACTTC.

This rearrangement joins TRBV2 to TRBJ2-1; D may be TRBD1 (6 bases). In germline, CDR1 is SNHLY, CDR2 FYNNEI. CDR3 size: 15 residues. V gave up 0 bases and J gave up 10 bases, with 16 bases separating them. Written as DNA, the CDR3 is TGTGCCAGCAGTGAAGCGGCGAGGGGGAGACGGGAGCAGTTCTTC. It yields the protein CASSEAARGRREQFF. The entire variable domain, with the rest obtained from reference TRBV2 and TRBJ2-1, is as follows: EPEVTQTPSHQVTQMGQEVILRCVPISNHLYFYWYRQILGQKVEFLVSFYNNEISEKSEIFDDQFSVERPDGSNFTLKIRSTKLEDSAMYFCASSEAARGRREQFFGPGTRLTVL.

CDR3 bases: TGTGCCAGCAGCTTCGGGGGAAACTACGAGCAGTACTTC. It yields the protein CASSFGGNYEQYF. The chain links TRBV7-2 to TRBJ2-7, with D possibly being TRBD2 (6 bases). Germline V CDR1 and CDR2: SGHTA, FQGNSA. Trimming took 3 bases from V and 3 from J, leaving 9 bases between them. The CDR3 length is 13 residues.

V is TRBV28 and J is TRBJ2-7, with TRBD2 as a possible D gene (5 bases). Per germline, CDR1 MDHEN and CDR2 SYDVKM. The V and J ends lost 3 bases and 2 bases respectively, with 5 bases between them. The CDR3 spans 12 residues. The CDR3 DNA reads as TGTGCCAGCAGTTTGGAGGCCTACGAGCAGTACTTC. This translates into CASSLEAYEQYF.

This clone was observed a few times. This chain uses TRBV9 with TRBJ1-1; D is ambiguous. With 4 bases removed from V and 1 base from J, the gap between germline ends came to 8 bases. The germline V gene encodes CDR1 SGDLS and CDR2 YYNGEE. The CDR3 spans 13 residues. In DNA, the CDR3 is TGTGCCAGCAGCCCCGGGTCGAACACTGAAGCTTTCTTT. Its translation is CASSPGSNTEAFF.

The rearrangement links TRBV11-3 to TRBJ2-1; tentative D call: TRBD2 (6 bases). Trimming took 4 bases from V and 3 from J, leaving 16 bases between them. There are 16 residues in the CDR3. Germline V lookup: CDR1 SGHNT, CDR2 YENEEA. The CDR3 DNA is TGTGCCAGCAGCTCTCGGGGGACGGCCTACTACAATGAGCAGTTCTTC. This encodes CASSSRGTAYYNEQFF. Looking up the rest from reference TRBV11-3 and TRBJ2-1 gives the full variable domain: EAGVVQSPRYKIIEKKQPVAFWCNPISGHNTLYWYLQNLGQGPELLIRYENEEAVDDSQLPKDRFSAERLKGVDSTLKIQPAELGDSAVYLCASSSRGTAYYNEQFFGPGTRLTVL.

This clone was found once. The J gene is TRBJ1-4, the V gene TRBV7-9; 9 positions agree with TRBD1. V was clipped by 6 bases and J by 8 bases; unmatched bases: 7. Germline V gene data show CDR1 as SEHNR and CDR2 as FQNEAQ (reference sequence). The CDR3 has 14 amino acids. CDR3 residues: CASRQGQGGEKLFF. The CDR3 DNA reads TGTGCCAGCAGGCAGGGACAGGGCGGCGAAAAACTGTTTTTT.